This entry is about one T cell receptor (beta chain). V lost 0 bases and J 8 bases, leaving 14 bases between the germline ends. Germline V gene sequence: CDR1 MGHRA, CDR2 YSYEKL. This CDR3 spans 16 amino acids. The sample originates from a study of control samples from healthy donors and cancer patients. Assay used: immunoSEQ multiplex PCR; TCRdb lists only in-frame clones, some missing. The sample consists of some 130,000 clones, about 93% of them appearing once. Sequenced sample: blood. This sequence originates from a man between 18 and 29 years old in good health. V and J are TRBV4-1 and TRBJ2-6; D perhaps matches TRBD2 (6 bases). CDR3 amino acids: CASSQDLGTRTNVLTF. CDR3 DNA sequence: TGCGCCAGCAGCCAAGATCTTGGGACTCGGACCAACGTCCTGACTTTC.